Shown below are 20 T cell receptor beta chains from a single sample sequenced in a study of Graves' ophthalmopathy and Graves' hyperthyroidism. The TCR beta CDR3 regions underwent amplification from RNA transcripts. RT-PCR in the first round used HTBI primers; a second-round multiplex PCR followed. TCRdb re-analysed the multiplex PCR reads in MiXCR, keeping a single row per CDR3 protein. The sample holds 200,000 to 300,000 distinct CDR3 sequences, around 42% seen once. The sequencing input was peripheral blood. The origin of the receptors is an adult man with Graves' ophthalmopathy.

This clonotype was detected many times. The gene calls are TRBV6-5 and TRBJ1-5; 7 bases line up with TRBD1. This CDR3 is built from 14 residues. Germline loops: CDR1 MNHEY, CDR2 SVGAGI. The junction had 8 bases not matched to a gene; V was cut back by 6 bases and J by 6 bases. DNA for the CDR3: TGTGCCAGCAGCCCGACAGGGAAGGGTCAGCCCCAGCATTTT. Residues: CASSPTGKGQPQHF.

The genes are TRBV10-3 and TRBJ1-6, with D tentatively TRBD1 (5 bases). The CDR3 is made up of 13 amino acids. Trimming left V 10 bases short and J 5 bases short, with 12 bases between. Germline CDR1 reads ENHRY; CDR2 reads SYGVKD. The CDR3 here is CASTRDDNSPLHF. In DNA, the CDR3 is TGTGCCAGCACCCGGGACGATAATTCACCCCTCCACTTT.

CDR3 in amino acids: CASSEAQQGAYGYTF. In DNA, the CDR3 is TGTGCCAGCAGTGAAGCGCAACAGGGGGCTTATGGCTACACCTTC. The chain has TRBV2 and TRBJ1-2; TRBD1 matches 9 bases. The V segment lost 0 bases and the J segment 5 bases; nucleotides outside the gene matches: 4. The CDR3 extends over 15 amino acids. Germline assignment: CDR1 SNHLY and CDR2 FYNNEI.

This rearrangement joins TRBV7-2 to TRBJ1-1; no firm D call. V shed 0 bases and J shed 9 bases, with 17 bases lying between them. Germline V gene data show CDR1 as SGHTA and CDR2 as FQGNSA. CDR3 length: 15 residues. CDR3 nucleotide sequence: TGTGCCAGCAGCTTAGCGGACGGTAGTTACATTAAAGCTTTCTTT. Its translation: CASSLADGSYIKAFF.

In regard to this clonotype: The germline gene is not matched at one end of the junction; a read error may be the cause. The CDR3 here is CASSITAVGNQLQHF. The DNA for the CDR3 is TGTGCCAGTAGTATAACAGCGGTGGGCAATCAGCTCCAGCATTTT. The chain has TRBV19 and TRBJ1-5; D is ambiguous. This CDR3 spans 15 amino acids. Germline V gene data show CDR1 as LNHDA and CDR2 as SQIVND (reference sequence).

The chain joins TRBV7-9 to TRBJ1-5; 12 nucleotides line up with TRBD1. Germline-derived CDR1 and CDR2 are SEHNR and FQNEAQ (reference sequence). The CDR3 consists of 15 residues. J gave up 5 bases and V 5 bases, and 4 bases lay outside the gene matches. For the CDR3, the DNA is TGTGCCAGCAGCCGGGGACAGGGGGCGGATCAGCCCCAGCATTTT. This gives the protein CASSRGQGADQPQHF. Full variable domain (missing parts from reference TRBV7-9 and TRBJ1-5): DTGVSQNPRHKITKRGQNVTFRCDPISEHNRLYWYRQTLGQGPEFLTYFQNEAQLEKSRLLSDRFSAERPKGSFSTLEIQRTEQGDSAMYLCASSRGQGADQPQHFGDGTRLSIL.

This clonotype has only one observation. At one boundary the junction diverges from the germline segment, which might be a read error. CDR3 region: CVSSYSHGEVYEQYF. In nucleotides, the CDR3 is TGTGTCAGCAGTTACTCGCACGGGGAGGTATACGAGCAGTACTTC. This chain joins TRBV6-5 and TRBJ2-7; tentatively, D is TRBD2 (6 bases). The CDR3 has 15 residues. The V gene's germline CDR1 is MNHEY and CDR2 SVGAGI.

The chain has TRBV7-9 and TRBJ2-2; D may correspond to TRBD1 or TRBD2 (5 bases each). Germline V gene sequence: CDR1 SEHNR, CDR2 FQNEAQ (reference sequence). The CDR3 is made up of 15 amino acids. Trimming stripped 4 bases from V and 0 bases from J, with 9 bases between. The CDR3 sequence: CASSWDESNTGELFF. In nucleotides, the CDR3 is TGTGCCAGCAGCTGGGACGAATCGAACACCGGGGAGCTGTTTTTT.

Comments on this clonotype: Mismatch with germline at one junction end may stem from a read error. This rearrangement joins TRBV20-1 to TRBJ1-1; D is uncertain. The germline V gene has CDR1 DFQATT and CDR2 SNEGSKA (reference sequence). The CDR3 loop spans 14 amino acids. In DNA form, the CDR3 reads TGCAATGCTAGAGATGACGGCGGGTACACTGAAGCTTTCTTT. It translates to CNARDDGGYTEAFF.

This clonotype was counted only a few times. CDR3 protein: CASSLRPRTGKNTGELFF. The CDR3 nucleotides read TGTGCCAGCAGCTTACGTCCCCGGACTGGAAAGAACACCGGGGAGCTGTTTTTT. The chain uses TRBV7-2 and TRBJ2-2; D possibly corresponds to TRBD2 (5 bases). Germline loops: CDR1 SGHTA, CDR2 FQGNSA. This CDR3 is 18 amino acids long. Deletions cut 2 bases from V and 1 base from J, with 17 bases between.

At least ten counts were recorded for this clonotype. The chain joins TRBV29-1 to TRBJ2-2; D uncertain. V shed 2 bases and J shed 4 bases, with 5 bases lying between them. This CDR3 has 12 amino acids. Germline V CDR1 and CDR2: SQVTM, ANQGSEA. The CDR3 loop reads CSVERVTGELFF. CDR3 nucleotide sequence: TGCAGCGTTGAACGGGTCACCGGGGAGCTGTTTTTT.

This clonotype was recorded a few times. The chain links TRBV4-1 to TRBJ2-7, with TRBD2 matching over 10 bases. The J segment lost 3 bases and the V segment lost 4 bases, leaving 6 bases of the junction unmatched. The CDR3 consists of 15 residues. Germline V gene sequence: CDR1 MGHRA, CDR2 YSYEKL. The CDR3 region has the DNA TGCGCCAGCAGCCCGGGTGGACTAGCGGACTACGAGCAGTACTTC. Translation: CASSPGGLADYEQYF.

This clonotype was counted a few times. The chain uses TRBV6-6 and TRBJ1-1; weak D call: TRBD1 (5 bases). V lost 2 bases to trimming and J lost 6 bases, with 16 bases between them. Germline lookup yields CDR1 MNHNY and CDR2 SVGAGI (reference sequence). The CDR3 is made up of 15 amino acids. In DNA, the CDR3 is TGTGCCAGCAGTTACGGAGCCCAGGGTCATGCTGAAGCTTTCTTT. Protein: CASSYGAQGHAEAFF.

The chain recombines TRBV9 with TRBJ2-7; TRBD2 matches at 10 bases. CDR1 and CDR2 (germline): SGDLS, YYNGEE. V shed 0 bases and J 3 bases; nucleotides not matched to a gene: 3. The CDR3 has 15 amino acids. The CDR3 loop is CASSVGTSGHYEQYF. Here the CDR3 DNA reads TGTGCCAGCAGCGTAGGGACTAGCGGACACTACGAGCAGTACTTC.

The table lists this clonotype with a count of one. The rearrangement links TRBV9 to TRBJ2-7; TRBD1 agrees at 9 bases. Germline V CDR1 and CDR2: SGDLS, YYNGEE. Trimming cost V 5 bases and J 1 base; bases outside gene matches: 7. This CDR3 contains 15 residues. In DNA, the CDR3 is TGTGCCAGCAGTATCCAGACAGGGGGTTCCTACGAGCAGTACTTC. Protein sequence: CASSIQTGGSYEQYF.

V usage is TRBV29-1 and J usage is TRBJ2-5; weak D call: TRBD1 (6 bases). There are 14 residues in the CDR3. The V end was cut by 8 bases, the J end by 5 bases, with 21 bases between. The germline CDR1 and CDR2 sequences are SQVTM and ANQGSEA. The CDR3 spells CSSQGAGAGETQYF. CDR3 sequence (DNA): TGCAGCTCCCAAGGGGCAGGGGCTGGCGAGACCCAGTACTTC. The complete variable domain, with remaining parts taken from reference TRBV29-1 and TRBJ2-5, reads SAVISQKPSRDICQRGTSLTIQCQVDSQVTMMFWYRQQPGQSLTLIATANQGSEATYESGFVIDKFPISRPNLTFSTLTVSNMSPEDSSIYLCSSQGAGAGETQYFGPGTRLLVL.

This clonotype was detected many times. The genes are TRBV14 and TRBJ1-6, with D unclear. V was cut by 3 bases and J by 1 base, with 10 bases left in between. CDR1 is SGHDN and CDR2 is FVKESK in the germline V gene. The CDR3 loop spans 16 amino acids. The CDR3: CASSQLGRSYNSPLHF. DNA for the CDR3: TGTGCCAGCAGCCAGCTCGGACGGTCCTATAATTCACCCCTCCACTTT.

This clonotype was recorded at least ten times. The gene calls are TRBV24-1 and TRBJ1-5; D unclear. Germline V gene data show CDR1 as KGHDR and CDR2 as SFDVKD. This CDR3 spans 12 amino acids. Trimming took off 4 bases at V and 11 bases at J, with 11 bases between the two ends. CDR3 nucleotides: TGTGCCACCAGTGACCGGGATCAAGCCCAGCATTTT. Translating it yields CATSDRDQAQHF.

CDR3 sequence reads: CASGTGRSQPQHF. CDR3 nucleotides: TGTGCCAGCGGGACAGGGAGGTCCCAGCCCCAGCATTTT. The chain recombines TRBV19 with TRBJ1-5; 9 nucleotides align to TRBD1. The CDR3 is 13 amino acids. The V gene's germline CDR1 is LNHDA and CDR2 SQIVND (reference sequence). The J segment lost 7 bases and the V segment lost 9 bases, leaving 7 bases of the junction unmatched.

This clonotype appeared a few times. The chain recombines TRBV10-3 with TRBJ1-2, with TRBD1 as a possible D gene (6 bases). The CDR3 extends over 15 amino acids. Trimming cost V 0 bases and J 4 bases, with 12 bases left between them. The germline gives CDR1 ENHRY, CDR2 SYGVKD. The CDR3: CAISESRQAGYGYTF. The CDR3 region has the DNA TGTGCCATCAGTGAGTCGCGACAGGCGGGCTATGGCTACACCTTC.